This T cell receptor beta chain was observed in a study of vaccination and CD4 T cells after COVID-19. V trimming: 6 bases; J trimming: 9 bases; junction bases outside the gene matches: 9. The length of the CDR3 is 13 residues. Germline assignment: CDR1 SEHNR and CDR2 FQNEAQ (reference sequence). The sample's treatment: approximately nine-day PBMC culture with coronavirus spike peptide pools or control peptides (ViraFEST assay). ViraFEST used peptide pools to expand antigen-specific T cells, then sequenced TCRs. An Oncomine TCR Beta short-read assay was used to sequence the DNA from cultured CD4+ T cells. MiXCR was run by TCRdb on the PCR reads, yielding one entry per CDR3 protein. The data contain just under 20,000 distinct CDR3 sequences, about 40% of them seen just once; the ten biggest clones take up roughly a quarter. This clonotype showed up just a few times. The antigen is not known.

This clonotype was sampled from a human donor who received a COVID-19 vaccine. The sample in question was CD4+ T cells from blood, cultured in vitro, obtained before SARS-CoV-2 vaccination. The chain couples TRBV7-9 to TRBJ2-7, with 9 bases fitting TRBD1. The CDR3 DNA sequence: TGTGCCAGCAGATCGGGACAGGGTGGGGTGCAGTACTTC. Its translation: CASRSGQGGVQYF.